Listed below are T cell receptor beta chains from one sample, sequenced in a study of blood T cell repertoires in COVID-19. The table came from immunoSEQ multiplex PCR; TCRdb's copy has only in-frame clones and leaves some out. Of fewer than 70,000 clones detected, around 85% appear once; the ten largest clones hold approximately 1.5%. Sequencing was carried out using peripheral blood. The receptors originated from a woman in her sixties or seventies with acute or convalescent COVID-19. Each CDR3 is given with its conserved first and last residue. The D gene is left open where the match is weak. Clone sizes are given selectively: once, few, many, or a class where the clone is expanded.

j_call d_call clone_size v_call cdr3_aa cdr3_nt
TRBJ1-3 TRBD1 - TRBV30 CAWSEAGQWAGNTIYF TGTGCCTGGAGTGAGGCGGGACAGTGGGCTGGAAACACCATATATTTT
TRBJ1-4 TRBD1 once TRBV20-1 CSASARTGERKLFF TGCAGTGCTAGTGCTCGGACAGGGGAACGAAAACTGTTTTTT
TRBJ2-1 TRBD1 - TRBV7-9 CASSLAWGTGVNEQFF TGTGCCAGCAGCTTAGCGTGGGGGACAGGGGTCAATGAGCAGTTCTTC
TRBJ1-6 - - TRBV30 CACTDRNNSPLHF TGTGCCTGCACGGACAGAAATAATTCACCCCTCCACTTT
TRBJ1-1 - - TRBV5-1 CASSRLSYTEAFF TGCGCCAGCAGCCGCCTCAGTTACACTGAAGCTTTCTTT
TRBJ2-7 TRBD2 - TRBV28 CASSLSSGGAYEQYF TGTGCCAGCAGTTTATCCAGCGGGGGGGCCTACGAGCAGTACTTC
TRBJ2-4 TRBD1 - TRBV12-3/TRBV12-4 CASSPDRAGIQYF TGTGCCAGCAGCCCCGACAGGGCAGGCATTCAGTACTTC
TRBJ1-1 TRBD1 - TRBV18 CASSVGTGGTEAFF TGTGCCAGCTCAGTAGGGACAGGGGGGACTGAAGCTTTCTTT
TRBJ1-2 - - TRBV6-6 CASSYDAGLYGYTF TGTGCCAGCAGTTACGACGCAGGGTTGTATGGCTACACCTTC
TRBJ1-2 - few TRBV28 CASSFPGHTNYGYTF TGTGCCAGCAGTTTTCCGGGACACACTAACTATGGCTACACCTTC
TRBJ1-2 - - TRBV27 CASKPPGLYGYTF TGTGCCAGCAAGCCCCCCGGACTCTATGGCTACACCTTC
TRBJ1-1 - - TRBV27 CASSLTGSIGGTEAFF TGTGCCAGCAGTTTAACAGGATCCATAGGTGGGACTGAAGCTTTCTTT
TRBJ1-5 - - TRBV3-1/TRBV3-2 CASSQDYRAGQPQHF TGTGCCAGCAGCCAAGACTACAGGGCGGGTCAGCCCCAGCATTTT
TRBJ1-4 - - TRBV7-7 CASSPGLLNEKLFF TGTGCCAGCAGCCCGGGACTTCTTAATGAAAAACTGTTTTTT
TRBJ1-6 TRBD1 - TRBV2 CASSLRDRSNSPLHF TGTGCCAGCAGTTTACGGGACAGGAGCAATTCACCCCTCCACTTT
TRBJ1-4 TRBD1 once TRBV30 CAWQEGAGEKLFF TGTGCCTGGCAGGAGGGGGCCGGGGAAAAACTGTTTTTT
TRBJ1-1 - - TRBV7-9 CASSLSLSRALTEAFF TGTGCCAGCAGCTTATCCCTGTCCAGGGCGCTAACTGAAGCTTTCTTT
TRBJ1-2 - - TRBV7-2 CASSPVAAGYTF TGTGCCAGCAGCCCGGTTGCGGCTGGCTACACCTTC
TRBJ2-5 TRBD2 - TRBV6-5 CASSLLAGGETQYF TGTGCCAGCAGTCTTTTAGCGGGAGGAGAGACCCAGTACTTC
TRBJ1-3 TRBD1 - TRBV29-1 CSVAGQTASGNTIYF TGCAGCGTGGCGGGACAGACAGCCTCTGGAAACACCATATATTTT
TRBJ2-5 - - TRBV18 CASSRGRAVQETQYF TGTGCCAGCTCACGTGGGCGGGCAGTCCAAGAGACCCAGTACTTC
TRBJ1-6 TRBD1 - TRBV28 CASNSGTGVSPLHF TGTGCCAGCAATTCCGGGACAGGGGTTTCACCCCTCCACTTT
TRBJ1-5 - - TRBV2 CASTPGGGWNQPQHF TGTGCCAGCACCCCCGGGGGGGGCTGGAATCAGCCCCAGCATTTT
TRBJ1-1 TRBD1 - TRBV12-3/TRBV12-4 CASSQGARTEAFF TGTGCCAGCAGCCAGGGGGCGCGCACTGAAGCTTTCTTT
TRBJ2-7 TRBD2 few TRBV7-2 CASSPGWGGPYEQYF TGTGCCAGCAGCCCCGGATGGGGGGGACCCTACGAGCAGTACTTC
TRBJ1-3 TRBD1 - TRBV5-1 CASSFEGALTGNTIYF TGCGCCAGCAGCTTCGAGGGGGCCTTGACTGGAAACACCATATATTTT
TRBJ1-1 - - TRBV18 CASSPSLQGPLNTEAFF TGTGCCAGCTCACCATCTCTTCAGGGGCCCCTGAACACTGAAGCTTTCTTT
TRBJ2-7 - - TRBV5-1 CASSLDPGNSLYEQYF TGCGCCAGCAGCTTGGACCCCGGGAACTCTTTGTACGAGCAGTACTTC
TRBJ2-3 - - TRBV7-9 CASSLTGTTDTQYF TGTGCCAGCAGCTTAACCGGGACTACAGATACGCAGTATTTT
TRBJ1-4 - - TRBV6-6 CASRERATNEKLFF TGTGCCAGCAGGGAGAGGGCAACTAATGAAAAACTGTTTTTT
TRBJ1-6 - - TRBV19 CASRGLQGFENSPLHF TGTGCCAGTAGGGGACTACAGGGCTTCGAGAATTCACCCCTCCACTTT